This T cell receptor beta chain was profiled in a study of identical twins. Germline V gene data show CDR1 as SGHRS and CDR2 as YFSETQ. The CDR3 has 14 residues. The V end was cut by 3 bases, the J end by 0 bases, with 9 bases between. TCRdb recomputed calls from the 5' RACE reads with MiXCR, one row per CDR3 protein. Altogether 700,000 to 950,000 distinct CDR3 sequences are present, roughly an eighth being singletons, with the ten largest covering roughly 1.5%. The sample also formed part of further work on yellow fever vaccine responses in identical twins.

This clonotype originated in a woman aged 18-30 years in good health. Material for sequencing was PBMCs. The V gene is TRBV5-1, the J gene TRBJ2-5; D is unclear. CDR3 loop: CASSSRHDQETQYF. The CDR3 DNA sequence: TGCGCCAGCAGCTCAAGACATGACCAAGAGACCCAGTACTTC.